Listed below are T cell receptor beta chains from one sample, sequenced in a study of Ad26.COV2.S vaccination and SARS-CoV-2 variants. Profiling relied on immunoSEQ multiplex PCR, and the TCRdb table lists in-frame clones only, not all of them. The sample shows hundreds of thousands of clones, roughly 87% of them seen only once. The sample consisted of peripheral blood, taken in a trial of Ad26.COV2.S vaccine versus placebo. The receptors were sampled from a person aged 18-65 years who received the Ad26.COV2.S COVID-19 vaccine or a placebo. CDR3s include the opening cysteine and the closing phenylalanine or tryptophan. Fields, in order: V gene, clone size, D gene, J gene, CDR3 DNA, CDR3 protein. D genes are given only for firm matches. Where a row states a size, it is once, few, many or the class of an expanded clone; other rows omit it.

TRBV5-1	.	TRBD2	TRBJ2-7	TGCGCCAGCAGCTTCGAGGGTAGCGGGTACGAGCAGTACTTC	CASSFEGSGYEQYF
TRBV3-1/TRBV3-2	.	TRBD1	TRBJ2-7	TGTGCCAGCAGCCACCGACAGGGTAAATCCTACGAGCAGTACTTC	CASSHRQGKSYEQYF
TRBV7-9	.	.	TRBJ2-1	TGTGCCAGCAGCTTAGCTTCGAGGAATGAGCAGTTCTTC	CASSLASRNEQFF
TRBV7-9	.	TRBD2	TRBJ2-5	TGTGCCAGCAGCAAACTACTAGCGGGGGAGACCCAGTACTTC	CASSKLLAGETQYF
TRBV12-3/TRBV12-4	.	.	TRBJ2-2	TGTGCCAGCAGTCCGGGGCGCGGGGAGCTGTTTTTT	CASSPGRGELFF
TRBV18	.	.	TRBJ2-2	TGTGCCAGCTCACCAGAGCGACTGGCCACCGGGGAGCTGTTTTTT	CASSPERLATGELFF
TRBV5-1	.	TRBD1	TRBJ1-2	TGCGCCAGCAGCTTGGGACAGGGAAGGTCGACCTTC	CASSLGQGRSTF
TRBV21-1	once	.	TRBJ1-2	TGTGCCAGCCCCTCCCAAGGGGCAGACTCTAACTATGGCTACACCTTC	CASPSQGADSNYGYTF
TRBV7-8	.	TRBD1	TRBJ1-1	TGTGCCAGCAGCTCGTCGGACAGGGCCCCTGAAGCTTTCTTT	CASSSSDRAPEAFF
TRBV27	.	.	TRBJ1-1	TGTGCCAGCTACCAGCGGGGGGCTTGGACTGAAGCTTTCTTT	CASYQRGAWTEAFF
TRBV6-5	.	.	TRBJ1-1	TGTGCCAGCACTGCCGCAGATTCGAACACTGAAGCTTTCTTT	CASTAADSNTEAFF
TRBV11-3	.	.	TRBJ2-2	TGTGCCAGCAGCCCCGGGACCAGCGGGGAGCTGTTTTTT	CASSPGTSGELFF
TRBV3-1/TRBV3-2	.	TRBD1	TRBJ2-1	TGTGCCAGCAGTCGTAGGGACAGGGATTTTTTCAATGAGCAGTTCTTC	CASSRRDRDFFNEQFF
TRBV6-2/TRBV6-3	.	TRBD2	TRBJ2-3	TGTGCCAGCAGCCCCATCGGCGGGGGTTGGGCAGATACGCAGTATTTT	CASSPIGGGWADTQYF
TRBV12-3/TRBV12-4	.	.	TRBJ2-5	TGTGCCAGCAGTTTAAAAGAGACCCAGTACTTC	CASSLKETQYF
TRBV30	.	.	TRBJ1-5	TGTGCCTGGAGTGTACGATCGGTCGGAGGGCAGCCCCAGCATTTT	CAWSVRSVGGQPQHF
TRBV12-3/TRBV12-4	few	.	TRBJ1-2	TGTGCCAGCAGTTTGGCGATTGGCTACACCTTC	CASSLAIGYTF
TRBV11-2	.	.	TRBJ1-1	TGTGCCAGCAGCTTACTGGAGGGAAACACTGAAGCTTTCTTT	CASSLLEGNTEAFF
TRBV6-5	few	.	TRBJ2-2	TGTGCCAGCAGGACCGGGCCCCGGGACGGGGAGCTGTTTTTT	CASRTGPRDGELFF
TRBV7-9	once	.	TRBJ2-3	TGTGCCAGCAGCATAAGACAGAGCAACACAGATACGCAGTATTTT	CASSIRQSNTDTQYF